This TCR beta chain was observed in a study of blood T cell repertoires in COVID-19. Germline lookup yields CDR1 SGDLS and CDR2 YYNGEE. CDR3 size: 17 residues. V trimming: 3 bases; J trimming: 3 bases; junction bases outside the gene matches: 11. Individuals drawn from around 24 US areas were about 18 to 90 years old. Symptom resolution, clearance, or two negative PCRs marked donors in Cohort 3 as recovered. Clones were sequenced by immunoSEQ multiplex PCR, and TCRdb holds only the in-frame ones, with some missing. The sample records 80,000 to 130,000 clones, approximately 86% being singletons. This chain uses TRBV9 with TRBJ2-5; 10 bases align to TRBD2. Sequences were obtained from PBMCs or T cells enriched from blood (not recorded which). The sequence derives from a woman in her 50s who had recovered from COVID-19. CDR3 nucleotides: TGTGCCAGCAGCGCGTCACTTCGGACTAGCGGAGAAGAGACCCAGTACTTC. Its protein is CASSASLRTSGEETQYF.